Each of the 9 T cell receptor beta chains below was sequenced from the same sample in a study of blood T cell repertoires in COVID-19. Here immunoSEQ multiplex PCR was the method, and the copy in TCRdb shows in-frame clones only, minus some. The data show some 110,000 clones, with about nine tenths seen just once and around 14% held by the top ten. Sample: peripheral blood. These receptors were obtained from a man aged 45-60 years with acute or convalescent COVID-19.

This clone has only a few counts. The genes are TRBV14 and TRBJ1-2, with a weak D call TRBD1 (6 bases). V lost 0 bases, J lost 1 base, and 12 bases lay in between. The length of the CDR3 is 16 residues. CDR1 and CDR2 from the germline V gene are SGHDN and FVKESK. Written as DNA, the CDR3 is TGTGCCAGCAGCCAAGAAGCGGGGGCAATTAACTATGGCTACACCTTC. The encoded protein is CASSQEAGAINYGYTF.

Only one count was recorded for this clone. The gene calls are TRBV6-5 and TRBJ2-5; tentatively, D is TRBD1 (6 bases). Trimming shortened V by 4 bases and J by 2 bases, and 14 bases separated the two germline ends. The CDR3 length is 15 residues. The germline CDR1 and CDR2 sequences are MNHEY and SVGAGI. As DNA, the CDR3 is TGTGCCAGCAGTTTTCTCCGGGACATTCAAGAGACCCAGTACTTC. Its protein product is CASSFLRDIQETQYF.

This rearrangement joins TRBV5-6 to TRBJ2-1, with TRBD2 matching 7 bases. The CDR3 contains 15 residues. Germline trimming cut 4 bases from V and 9 bases from J; bases unmatched to any gene: 13. Germline CDR1 reads SGHDT; CDR2 reads YYEEEE. The CDR3 region is CASSIGGTPGGEQFF. CDR3 nucleotides: TGTGCCAGCAGCATCGGGGGGACCCCGGGCGGTGAGCAGTTCTTC.

V usage is TRBV5-1 and J usage is TRBJ2-5; TRBD2 agrees at 14 bases. The V and J ends lost 4 bases and 5 bases, in that order; junction bases with no gene match: 7. This CDR3 contains 16 residues. Germline assignment: CDR1 SGHRS and CDR2 YFSETQ. The CDR3 nucleotides are TGCGCCAGCAGCCCTGGACTAGCGGGAGGAGGGGAGACCCAGTACTTC. Translating gives CASSPGLAGGGETQYF. Using reference TRBV5-1 and TRBJ2-5 for the parts outside the CDR3, the full variable domain is KAGVTQTPRYLIKTRGQQVTLSCSPISGHRSVSWYQQTPGQGLQFLFEYFSETQRNKGNFPGRFSGRQFSNSRSEMNVSTLELGDSALYLCASSPGLAGGGETQYFGPGTRLLVL.

The rearrangement links TRBV19 to TRBJ2-7; TRBD2 matches 9 bases. The junction had 5 bases not matched to a gene; V was cut back by 3 bases and J by 5 bases. CDR1 and CDR2 (germline): LNHDA, SQIVND (reference sequence). The CDR3 runs 14 residues. The CDR3 DNA reads as TGTGCCAGTAGTATCGGCGGGAGGGCGGACGAGCAGTACTTC. Its protein is CASSIGGRADEQYF.

The chain is built from TRBV5-1 and TRBJ2-7; tentative D call: TRBD1 (8 bases). The CDR3 totals 17 residues. CDR1 is SGHRS and CDR2 is YFSETQ in the germline V gene. The V and J ends lost 4 bases and 2 bases respectively, with 22 bases between them. The CDR3 bases are TGCGCCAGCAGCCTGTTCGGGGGGACAGGCGACCCCTACGAGCAGTACTTC. This codes for CASSLFGGTGDPYEQYF.

This sequence joins TRBV19 and TRBJ2-3; tentatively, D is TRBD2 (6 bases). Germline CDR1 LNHDA, CDR2 SQIVND (reference sequence). The CDR3 has 15 amino acids. Trimming removed 8 bases from V and 2 bases from J, with 17 bases in between. CDR3 nucleotides: TGTGCCAGTCAGGCGGGAAGGGGATACACAGATACGCAGTATTTT. This translates into CASQAGRGYTDTQYF.

The rearrangement joins TRBV2 to TRBJ2-1, with D possibly TRBD2 on 6 matching bases. The V gene's germline CDR1 is SNHLY and CDR2 FYNNEI. The CDR3 sequence is 16 residues long. Trimming removed 1 base from V and 12 bases from J, with 22 bases in between. CDR3: CASSEDDAGRAVWQFF. CDR3 DNA: TGTGCCAGCAGTGAAGACGACGCGGGAAGGGCGGTATGGCAGTTCTTC.

This chain uses TRBV24-1 with TRBJ2-1; TRBD2 matches 9 bases. Unmatched junction bases numbered 11, after V lost 3 bases and J lost 6 bases. CDR1 and CDR2 from the germline V gene are KGHDR and SFDVKD. CDR3 length equals 17 residues. CDR3 loop: CATSDPLAGGRGNEQFF. As DNA, the CDR3 is TGTGCCACCAGTGATCCCCTCGCGGGAGGGAGGGGCAATGAGCAGTTCTTC.